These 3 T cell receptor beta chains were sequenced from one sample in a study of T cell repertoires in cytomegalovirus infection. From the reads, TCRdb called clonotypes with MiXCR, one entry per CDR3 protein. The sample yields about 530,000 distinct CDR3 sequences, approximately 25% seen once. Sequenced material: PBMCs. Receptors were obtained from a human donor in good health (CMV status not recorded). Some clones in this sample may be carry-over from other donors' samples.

The CDR3 DNA reads as TGTGCCAGCAGCTTTTCGCTAGGAGCAGATACGCAGTATTTT. This gives the protein CASSFSLGADTQYF. The V call is TRBV5-4, the J call TRBJ2-3; D not resolved. The CDR3 contains 14 residues. Deletions cut 2 bases from V and 4 bases from J, with 11 bases between. The V gene's germline CDR1 is SGHNT and CDR2 YYREEE (reference sequence).

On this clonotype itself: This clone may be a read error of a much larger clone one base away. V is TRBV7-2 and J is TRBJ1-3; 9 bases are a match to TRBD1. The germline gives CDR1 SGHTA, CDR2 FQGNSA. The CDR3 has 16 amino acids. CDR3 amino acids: CGSSQTHRGRGNTIYF. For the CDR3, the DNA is TGTGGCAGCAGCCAGACCCACAGGGGGCGGGGAAACACCATATATTTT. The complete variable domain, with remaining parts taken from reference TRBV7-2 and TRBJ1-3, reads GAGVSQSPSNKVTEKGKDVELRCDPISGHTALYWYRQSLGQGLEFLIYFQGNSAPDKSGLPSDRFSAERTGGSVSTLTIQRTQQEDSAVYLCGSSQTHRGRGNTIYFGEGSWLTVV.

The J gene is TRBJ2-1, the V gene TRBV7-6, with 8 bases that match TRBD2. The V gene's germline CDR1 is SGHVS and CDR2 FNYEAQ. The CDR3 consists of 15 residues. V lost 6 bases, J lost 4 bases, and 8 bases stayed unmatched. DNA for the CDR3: TGTGCCAGCAGATTTAGCGGGGAGCCATACAATGAGCAGTTCTTC. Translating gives CASRFSGEPYNEQFF.